The 26 T cell receptor beta chains below all came from one sample that was sequenced in a study of tumor and adjacent non-tumor tissue in lung cancer. TCRbeta libraries were built with three rounds of nested PCR, modified from ARM-PCR. TCRdb independently ran MiXCR on the multiplex PCR reads; one entry per CDR3 protein. The sample records fewer than 150,000 distinct CDR3 sequences, around 61% being singletons. RNA was extracted from bulk tissue without any cell sorting. The source material was lung tumor tissue. The receptors derive from a man aged 55-75 years with small cell lung cancer.

Regarding this clonotype: Its ends do not fully match the called genes, so a read error is possible. The V call is TRBV5-1, the J call TRBJ1-4, with TRBD1 as a possible D gene (5 bases). CDR1 and CDR2 (germline): SGHRS, YFSETQ. CDR3 size: 15 residues. The CDR3: CVSSLGDGPGEKLFF. The CDR3 region has the DNA TGCGTCAGCAGCTTGGGGGACGGACCAGGGGAAAAACTGTTTTTT.

This clonotype was recorded once. V usage is TRBV4-1 and J usage is TRBJ2-7, with a possible D match to TRBD2 (5 bases). Germline CDR1 and CDR2: MGHRA and YSYEKL. The CDR3 consists of 13 residues. Trimming took off 4 bases at V and 3 bases at J, with 10 bases between the two ends. CDR3 residues: CASSPMDCYEQYV. CDR3 DNA: TGCGCCAGCAGCCCTATGGACTGCTACGAGCAGTACGTC.

Worth noting for this clonotype: At one boundary the junction diverges from the germline segment, which might be a read error. This sequence joins TRBV11-2 and TRBJ2-4; D is perhaps TRBD2 (6 bases). The CDR3 covers 13 residues. The germline V gene has CDR1 SGHAT and CDR2 FQNNGV. The CDR3 DNA reads TGCGCCAGCAGCTTAAAGGCAGCGGGCATTCAGTACTTC. Translating it yields CASSLKAAGIQYF.

Worth noting for this clonotype: A much larger clone differs from this one at a single base, so this may be a read error. V usage is TRBV20-1 and J usage is TRBJ2-2; possibly TRBD2 for D (5 bases). The CDR3 has 11 residues. The germline gives CDR1 DFQATT, CDR2 SNEGSKA (reference sequence). The CDR3 DNA is TGCAGTGCTAGGCGGGCCGGGGAGCTGCTTTTT. Encoded protein: CSARRAGELLF.

Comments on this clonotype: This may stem from a read error, because a much larger clone lies one nucleotide away. CDR3 protein: CASSESHGYSSGNEQFF. CDR3 DNA sequence: TGTGCCAGCAGTGAATCCCATGGATATTCCTCCGGCAATGAGCAGTTCTTC. The rearrangement joins TRBV6-1 to TRBJ2-1; no reliable D call. Per germline, CDR1 MNHNS and CDR2 SASEGT. Trimming removed 2 bases from V and 6 bases from J, with 20 bases in between. The CDR3 is made up of 17 amino acids.

This clonotype showed up many times. The CDR3 DNA follows: TGTGCCAGCAGCCTTGGACTAGCGGGAGGGCCCTACAATGAGCAGTTCTTC. Translating gives CASSLGLAGGPYNEQFF. The V call is TRBV4-2, the J call TRBJ2-1, with 15 bases fitting TRBD2. V trimming: 4 bases; J trimming: 2 bases; junction bases outside the gene matches: 3. Per the germline V gene, CDR1 is LGHNA and CDR2 is YNFKEQ. This CDR3 comprises 17 residues.

Worth noting for this clonotype: The CDR3 carries no conserved terminal phenylalanine or tryptophan, so it likely arises from a read error. The V call is TRBV11-2, the J call TRBJ1-1, with unresolved D. Trimming left V 7 bases short and J 10 bases short, with 13 bases between. The CDR3 covers 11 residues. Germline-derived CDR1 and CDR2 are SGHAT and FQNNGV. The CDR3 reads CASISSRLAFL. The CDR3 DNA sequence: TGTGCCAGCATCTCCTCTAGGCTAGCTTTCCTT.

The table lists this clonotype with a count of one. The CDR3 does not close with the conserved phenylalanine or tryptophan, likely indicating a read error. This rearrangement joins TRBV11-2 to TRBJ1-6; 11 bases map to TRBD1. This CDR3 is built from 17 residues. The germline V gene has CDR1 SGHAT and CDR2 FQNNGV. Here the CDR3 reads CARSLGTGGRVSSPLHI. CDR3 in DNA: TGTGCCAGGAGCTTAGGGACAGGGGGAAGGGTCTCCTCACCCCTCCACATT.

Details on this clonotype: The conserved phenylalanine or tryptophan normally closing the CDR3 is absent here, so this likely arose from a read error. This rearrangement joins TRBV11-1 to TRBJ2-1; perhaps TRBD2 as D (5 bases). Per germline, CDR1 SGHAT and CDR2 FQDESV (reference sequence). The CDR3 has 14 amino acids. As DNA, the CDR3 is TGTGCCAGCAGCTTAGGAGTAGGGAGCAATGAACAGTTCTTG. It encodes CASSLGVGSNEQFL.

To note about this clonotype: Germline and junction disagree at one end, which may indicate a read error. The chain links TRBV11-1 to TRBJ2-1; no definite D call. This CDR3 has 16 amino acids. The V gene's germline CDR1 is SGHAT and CDR2 FQDESV (reference sequence). The CDR3 sequence is CANSSAPETQPNEQFF. The CDR3 coding sequence is TGTGCCAACAGCTCAGCGCCGGAGACCCAGCCCAATGAGCAGTTCTTC.

To note about this clonotype: The CDR3 ends on some other residue instead of the conserved phenylalanine or tryptophan, so this is likely a read error. The rearrangement links TRBV29-1 to TRBJ2-5; D gene unclear. Germline V gives CDR1 SQVTM, CDR2 ANQGSEA. There are 11 residues in the CDR3. V was cut by 4 bases and J by 5 bases, with 8 bases left in between. The DNA for the CDR3 is TGCAGCGTTGTGGAGTGGGAGACCCAGTACCTC. Protein: CSVVEWETQYL.

Concerning this clonotype itself: A read error is possible here, since a much larger clone lies one base away. The chain carries TRBV6-6 and TRBJ1-2; D is uncertain. Germline V gene lookup returns CDR1 MNHNY and CDR2 SVGAGI (reference sequence). V lost 4 bases and J 7 bases, leaving 4 bases between the germline ends. CDR3 length: 10 amino acids. CDR3 region: CASSCPGYTF. The CDR3 DNA is TGTGCCAGCAGTTGCCCTGGCTACACCTTC.

This clonotype was detected ten times or more. This chain uses TRBV6-1 with TRBJ1-5; D gene unclear. Deletions cut 3 bases from V and 5 bases from J, with 5 bases between. This CDR3 comprises 12 residues. Germline V gene data show CDR1 as MNHNS and CDR2 as SASEGT. CDR3 in amino acids: CASSDLHQPQHF. DNA of the CDR3: TGTGCCAGCAGTGATCTCCATCAGCCCCAGCATTTT.

The chain employs TRBV10-1 and TRBJ2-7; weak D call: TRBD2 (6 bases). The CDR3 spans 14 residues. The germline V gene has CDR1 WNHNN and CDR2 SYGVQD (reference sequence). The CDR3 is CAGSEGGSPNEQYV. Written as DNA, the CDR3 is TGTGCCGGCAGTGAAGGAGGGAGCCCTAACGAGCAATACGTC.

As to this clonotype: One end of the junction is discordant with germline, which a read error may explain. This sequence joins TRBV5-5 and TRBJ2-6; D assignment may be TRBD1 or TRBD2 (6 bases each). Germline V gives CDR1 SGHKS, CDR2 YYEKEE (reference sequence). The CDR3 loop spans 14 amino acids. The CDR3 sequence is CASMGGTGAYVLTF. CDR3 coding DNA: TGTGCCAGCATGGGGGGCACTGGGGCCTACGTCCTGACTTTC.

About this clonotype: A read error may explain this, as a much larger clone is one base away. The chain is built from TRBV5-4 and TRBJ2-7; no reliable D call. Looked up from germline, CDR1 is SGHNT and CDR2 is YYREEE (reference sequence). The CDR3 is made up of 13 amino acids. Here the CDR3 DNA reads TGTACCAGCAGCAACGGCGGTACCTACGAGCAGTACTTC. This codes for CTSSNGGTYEQYF.

The V and J genes are TRBV6-5 and TRBJ2-1; 7 nucleotides line up with TRBD2. Unmatched junction bases numbered 22, after V lost 10 bases and J lost 10 bases. Germline loops: CDR1 MNHEY, CDR2 SVGAGI. This CDR3 has 16 residues. CDR3 protein: CANTEGGETTNPEQFF. DNA for the CDR3: TGTGCCAACACAGAGGGAGGGGAAACGACTAACCCCGAGCAGTTCTTC.

This clonotype was counted at least ten times. The chain recombines TRBV11-3 with TRBJ2-1; D remains unclear. The length of the CDR3 is 13 residues. V shed 1 base and J shed 7 bases, with 8 bases lying between them. Germline CDR1 is SGHNT and CDR2 is YENEEA. This CDR3 is CASSLGERNEQFF. CDR3 sequence (DNA): TGTGCCAGCAGCTTAGGAGAAAGAAATGAGCAGTTCTTC.

With regard to this clonotype: Given a much more abundant clone one base away, this may be a read error. The chain links TRBV12-3 or TRBV12-4 to TRBJ2-7; D is ambiguous. V was cut by 5 bases and J by 2 bases, with 7 bases left in between. This CDR3 contains 12 residues. The CDR3 nucleotides are TGTGCCAGCAGTCGTGTGACCTACGAGCAGTACTTC. Translated, it gives CASSRVTYEQYF.

This clonotype occurred many times. This sequence joins TRBV10-3 and TRBJ1-4; the D gene is possibly TRBD1 (5 bases). Germline assignment: CDR1 ENHRY and CDR2 SYGVKD. There are 14 residues in the CDR3. Trimming shortened V by 2 bases and J by 6 bases, and 10 bases separated the two germline ends. Written as DNA, the CDR3 is TGTGCCATCAGTGAGGCGACAGATTATGAAAAACTGTTTTTT. Translated, it gives CAISEATDYEKLFF.

Regarding this clonotype: One junction end does not reproduce the germline sequence, and a read error may be involved. The CDR3 region is CTSTKGTTGNQPQHF. Written as DNA, the CDR3 is TGTACCAGCACCAAGGGCACGACGGGCAATCAGCCCCAGCATTTT. This sequence joins TRBV12-3 or TRBV12-4 and TRBJ1-5, with unresolved D. The CDR3 totals 15 residues.

This chain joins TRBV6-5 and TRBJ1-3; 7 positions agree with TRBD1. The germline CDR1 and CDR2 sequences are MNHEY and SVGAGI. The V segment lost 4 bases and the J segment 6 bases; nucleotides outside the gene matches: 12. The CDR3 totals 16 residues. CDR3 protein: CASSCATGTAVNTIYF. CDR3 in DNA: TGTGCCAGCAGTTGCGCGACCGGGACAGCTGTAAACACCATATATTTT.

This clonotype was found once. The gene calls are TRBV11-2 and TRBJ2-1; 11 bases are a match to TRBD2. Germline CDR1 is SGHAT and CDR2 is FQNNGV. CDR3 length: 16 residues. V trimming: 1 base; J trimming: 12 bases; junction bases outside the gene matches: 11. CDR3 region: CASSLGIAGGPWGQFF. CDR3 coding DNA: TGTGCCAGCAGCTTAGGTATAGCGGGAGGGCCCTGGGGGCAGTTCTTC.

The sample holds many counts of this clonotype. The V gene is TRBV5-1, the J gene TRBJ2-3; TRBD2 agrees at 13 bases. The V gene's germline CDR1 is SGHRS and CDR2 YFSETQ. J lost 1 base, V lost 4 bases, and 6 bases had no gene match. The CDR3 has 17 residues. CDR3 in DNA: TGCGCCAGCAGCATCGGACTAGCGGGAGCCGGCACAGATACGCAGTATTTT. Translating gives CASSIGLAGAGTDTQYF.

This chain uses TRBV11-2 with TRBJ2-3; unclear D gene. Between the trimmed V and J ends, which lost 1 base and 11 bases, there was a span of 13 bases. Germline values: CDR1 SGHAT, CDR2 FQNNGV. This CDR3 is 13 amino acids long. CDR3 amino acids: CASSLASTYMQYF. The DNA for the CDR3 is TGTGCCAGCAGCTTAGCCTCCACATATATGCAGTATTTT.

The J gene is TRBJ2-1, the V gene TRBV5-4; 8 bases fit TRBD1. The trim removed 7 bases at V and 9 bases at J, leaving 12 bases unmatched. Per germline, CDR1 SGHNT and CDR2 YYREEE (reference sequence). This CDR3 comprises 14 residues. The CDR3 here is CASGRDRRIGEQFF. The CDR3 DNA follows: TGTGCCAGCGGCCGGGACAGGCGTATAGGTGAGCAGTTCTTC.